This TCR beta chain was documented in a study of monozygotic twins with inflammatory bowel disease. Regarding the study as a whole: The inverse Simpson measure of TCRbeta diversity was lower in IBD patients than in healthy co-twins. Cells of different T cell subtypes could not be told apart.

In regard to this clonotype: Its antigen is as yet unknown.

Making each TCR library took 3,000 to 4,000 ng of total RNA. The unique tags termed UMIs, each holding a 6-nucleotide sample barcode, were added by means of template switching. No DNA is given; TCRdb re-called the 5' RACE reads and lists each CDR3 protein once. This sample contains 150,000 or so distinct CDR3 sequences. In germline, CDR1 is MNHNY, CDR2 SVGAGI (reference sequence). The CDR3 has 13 residues. Sequenced sample: blood. The genes are TRBV6-6 and TRBJ2-7. This receptor was taken from a human donor with ulcerative colitis or Crohn's disease, or a healthy co-twin of an affected twin (not recorded which). The CDR3 is CASNSGDTYEQYF.